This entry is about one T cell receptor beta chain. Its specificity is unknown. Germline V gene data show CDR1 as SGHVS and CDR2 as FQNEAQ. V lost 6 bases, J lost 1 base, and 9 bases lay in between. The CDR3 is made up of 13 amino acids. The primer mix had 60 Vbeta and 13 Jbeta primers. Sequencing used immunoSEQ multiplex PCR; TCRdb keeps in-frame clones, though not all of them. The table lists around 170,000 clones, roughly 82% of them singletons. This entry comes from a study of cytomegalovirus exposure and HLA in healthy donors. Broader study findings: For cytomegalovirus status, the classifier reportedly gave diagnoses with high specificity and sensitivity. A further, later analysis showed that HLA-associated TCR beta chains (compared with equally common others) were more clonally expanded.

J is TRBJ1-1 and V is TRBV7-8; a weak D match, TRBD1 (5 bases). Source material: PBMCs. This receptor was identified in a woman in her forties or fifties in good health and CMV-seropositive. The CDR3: CASRMGRNTEAFF. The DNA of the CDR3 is TGTGCCAGCAGAATGGGGCGGAACACTGAAGCTTTCTTT.